This TCR beta chain was sequenced for a study of cytomegalovirus exposure and HLA in healthy donors. The CDR3 has 12 residues. Germline V gene lookup returns CDR1 SNHLY and CDR2 FYNNEI. V lost 7 bases to trimming and J lost 6 bases, with 13 bases between them. Use of 60 Vbeta and 13 Jbeta primers characterized the PCR. This table comes from immunoSEQ multiplex PCR, and its TCRdb copy is limited to in-frame clones, with some not included. The table lists about 160,000 clones. The receptor was derived from a woman aged 45-59 years in good health and CMV-seronegative. Sequencing used PBMCs. The chain has TRBV2 and TRBJ2-7, with a weak D call TRBD1 (6 bases). This chain's CDR3 is CASKGDYFEQYF. The CDR3 nucleotides are TGTGCCAGCAAGGGGGATTATTTCGAGCAGTACTTC.